A single sample is the source of the 14 T cell receptor beta chains below, sequenced in a study of identical twins. TCRdb re-called the 5' RACE reads through MiXCR, storing one row per CDR3 protein. The table lists approximately 1.8 million distinct CDR3 sequences, roughly a third of them singletons. Sequenced: cord blood. The source is a newborn girl in good health.

The chain has TRBV20-1 and TRBJ2-1; the match to TRBD2 covers 7 bases. This CDR3 is built from 14 residues. J was trimmed by 4 bases and V by 3 bases; bases with no gene match: 6. The germline CDR1 and CDR2 sequences are DFQATT and SNEGSKA (reference sequence). The CDR3 DNA reads TGCAGTGCTAGTCGGGGGGAAATATACAATGAGCAGTTCTTC. It specifies CSASRGEIYNEQFF.

This chain uses TRBV20-1 with TRBJ2-1; 9 positions match TRBD2. Looked up from germline, CDR1 is DFQATT and CDR2 is SNEGSKA (reference sequence). The CDR3 extends over 15 amino acids. V gave up 5 bases and J gave up 2 bases; unmatched junction bases: 7. DNA for the CDR3: TGCAGTGCTCGGATTAGCGGGGGCCCCTACAATGAGCAGTTCTTC. Amino acid sequence: CSARISGGPYNEQFF.

The table lists this clonotype with many counts. One junction end does not reproduce the germline sequence, and a read error may be involved. The V and J genes are TRBV10-1 and TRBJ1-2; D uncertain. The CDR3 is 12 amino acids. Germline lookup yields CDR1 WNHNN and CDR2 SYGVQD (reference sequence). The CDR3 sequence: CASSDNNYGYTF. The DNA for the CDR3 is TGTGCCAGCAGTGACAATAACTATGGCTACACCTTC.

This sequence joins TRBV10-1 and TRBJ2-3; D remains ambiguous. The CDR3 spans 14 residues. Germline V CDR1 and CDR2: WNHNN, SYGVQD (reference sequence). Trimming removed 3 bases at V and 2 bases at J, with 9 bases between. CDR3 residues: CASSEAQNTDTQYF. In DNA form, the CDR3 reads TGCGCCAGCAGTGAAGCGCAGAACACAGATACGCAGTATTTT.

This clonotype was found many times. The J gene is TRBJ2-1, the V gene TRBV5-1; tentative D call: TRBD1 (6 bases). Trimming removed 1 base at V and 6 bases at J, with 17 bases between. CDR1 and CDR2 from the germline V gene are SGHRS and YFSETQ. The CDR3 covers 16 residues. The chain's CDR3 is CASSLLTLQGGNEQFF. For the CDR3, the DNA is TGCGCCAGCAGCTTGCTGACACTCCAAGGGGGCAATGAGCAGTTCTTC.

The chain couples TRBV6-6 to TRBJ2-5, with D unclear. CDR3 length equals 14 residues. Trimming took 0 bases from V and 2 from J, leaving 7 bases between them. Germline V gene sequence: CDR1 MNHNY, CDR2 SVGAGI (reference sequence). Written as DNA, the CDR3 is TGTGCCAGCAGTTACTCTGAGAGGCAAGAGACCCAGTACTTC. Translating it yields CASSYSERQETQYF.

This clonotype was found a few times. The chain carries TRBV27 and TRBJ2-5; 7 nucleotides align to TRBD2. The CDR3 runs 13 residues. V dropped 6 bases and J dropped 5; count of bases not matched to a gene: 6. Germline CDR1 and CDR2: MNHEY and SMNVEV (reference sequence). CDR3 DNA sequence: TGTGCCAGCAGCCCATTCGGGGGGGAGACCCAGTACTTC. It translates to CASSPFGGETQYF.

J is TRBJ2-1 and V is TRBV4-2, with TRBD2 matching over 15 bases. CDR3 length: 21 amino acids. Unmatched junction bases numbered 9, after V lost 0 bases and J lost 0 bases. Per the germline V gene, CDR1 is LGHNA and CDR2 is YNFKEQ. The CDR3 nucleotides are TGTGCCAGCAGCCAAGACGGGGGACTAGCGGGGGGAACGAGCTCCTACAATGAGCAGTTCTTC. Its translation is CASSQDGGLAGGTSSYNEQFF.

The chain recombines TRBV20-1 with TRBJ2-1; 10 bases align to TRBD2. CDR3 length equals 16 residues. Germline V gives CDR1 DFQATT, CDR2 SNEGSKA (reference sequence). The trim removed 0 bases at V and 5 bases at J, leaving 7 bases unmatched. The CDR3 DNA is TGCAGTGCTAGAGACCGACGACTAGCGGGTGACAATGAGCAGTTCTTC. Protein sequence: CSARDRRLAGDNEQFF.

This clonotype was picked up a small number of times. V gene TRBV20-1 combines with J gene TRBJ1-6; 7 nucleotides line up with TRBD1. The trim removed 6 bases at V and 0 bases at J, leaving 17 bases unmatched. Germline values: CDR1 DFQATT, CDR2 SNEGSKA (reference sequence). The CDR3 covers 19 residues. The CDR3 nucleotides read TGCAGTGCCCAGGCCCGGGACAGACAACATGGCTCCTATAATTCACCCCTCCACTTT. Translated, it gives CSAQARDRQHGSYNSPLHF.

In the case of this clonotype: A read error may produce the germline difference seen at one junction end. J is TRBJ1-2 and V is TRBV2; D remains unclear. The CDR3 contains 16 residues. Germline CDR1 SNHLY, CDR2 FYNNEI. CDR3 DNA sequence: TGTGCCACCGACCTGGGAAGGACGGAGGGCTACTATAGCTACACCTTC. Residues: CATDLGRTEGYYSYTF.

The V gene is TRBV20-1, the J gene TRBJ2-7; 13 nucleotides align to TRBD2. In germline, CDR1 is DFQATT, CDR2 SNEGSKA (reference sequence). CDR3 length: 18 amino acids. Unmatched junction bases numbered 15, after V lost 0 bases and J lost 7 bases. In DNA form, the CDR3 reads TGCAGTGCTAGAGAAACTAGCGGGGGGGCCACTTACTACAATGAGCAGTACTTC. It translates to CSARETSGGATYYNEQYF.

J is TRBJ2-1 and V is TRBV7-9; 9 bases fit TRBD2. Germline CDR1 SEHNR, CDR2 FQNEAQ (reference sequence). The trim removed 2 bases at V and 9 bases at J, leaving 8 bases unmatched. The CDR3 is 15 residues long. This chain's CDR3 is CASSLSGLASVEQFF. Here the CDR3 DNA reads TGTGCCAGCAGCTTATCCGGACTAGCGAGTGTTGAGCAGTTCTTC.

This clonotype occurred a few times. This chain uses TRBV19 with TRBJ1-6; 9 bases align to TRBD1. The germline CDR1 and CDR2 sequences are LNHDA and SQIVND (reference sequence). The CDR3 totals 15 residues. Trimming removed 4 bases from V and 10 bases from J; junction bases left unmatched: 8. The CDR3 nucleotides are TGTGCCAGTAGTACAACCGGGACAGGGAACTCACCCCTCCACTTT. The encoded protein is CASSTTGTGNSPLHF.